The 6 T cell receptor beta chains in this list originate from one sample, sequenced in a study of cytomegalovirus exposure and HLA in healthy donors. Assay used: immunoSEQ multiplex PCR; TCRdb lists only in-frame clones, some missing. This table holds just under 150,000 clones, about 87% found once. Sequenced material: PBMCs. These receptors originate from a man aged 18-30 years in good health and CMV-seropositive.

The chain joins TRBV10-3 to TRBJ1-1; no definite D call. Germline values: CDR1 ENHRY, CDR2 SYGVKD. The CDR3 consists of 13 residues. Between the trimmed V and J ends, which lost 5 bases and 5 bases, there was a span of 12 bases. The CDR3 coding sequence is TGTGCCATCAGTCGGCGAGAGGGAACTGAAGCTTTCTTT. Translated: CAISRREGTEAFF.

This sequence joins TRBV29-1 and TRBJ1-3; D call uncertain. In germline, CDR1 is SQVTM, CDR2 ANQGSEA. Trimming pared 6 bases from V and 2 bases from J, leaving 5 bases between. The CDR3 is 11 residues long. CDR3: CSVDTGNTIYF. DNA of the CDR3: TGCAGCGTCGACACTGGAAACACCATATATTTT.

V usage is TRBV7-9 and J usage is TRBJ2-5; D is perhaps TRBD2 (6 bases). Looked up from germline, CDR1 is SEHNR and CDR2 is FQNEAQ (reference sequence). The CDR3 spans 14 residues. Trimming took off 0 bases at V and 4 bases at J, with 9 bases between the two ends. The CDR3 region is CASSLALAAETQYF. CDR3 coding DNA: TGTGCCAGCAGCTTAGCCTTAGCGGCAGAGACCCAGTACTTC. Using reference TRBV7-9 and TRBJ2-5 for the parts outside the CDR3, the full variable domain is DTGVSQNPRHKITKRGQNVTFRCDPISEHNRLYWYRQTLGQGPEFLTYFQNEAQLEKSRLLSDRFSAERPKGSFSTLEIQRTEQGDSAMYLCASSLALAAETQYFGPGTRLLVL.

V usage is TRBV10-3 and J usage is TRBJ1-2; TRBD1 might be the D (5 bases). The germline gives CDR1 ENHRY, CDR2 SYGVKD. The V end was cut by 11 bases, the J end by 3 bases, with 16 bases between. The CDR3 runs to 13 residues. In DNA form, the CDR3 reads TGTGCCCAATCCCGGGGGGAGTACTATGGCTACACCTTC. This sequence encodes CAQSRGEYYGYTF.

The table lists this clone with a count of one. The chain employs TRBV19 and TRBJ1-1; TRBD1 matches 9 bases. Germline V gene lookup returns CDR1 LNHDA and CDR2 SQIVND (reference sequence). The CDR3 spans 14 residues. Unmatched junction bases numbered 3, after V lost 4 bases and J lost 3 bases. The CDR3 nucleotides are TGTGCCAGTAGTACACAGGGGGCTTACACTGAAGCTTTCTTT. This sequence encodes CASSTQGAYTEAFF.

The genes are TRBV7-9 and TRBJ1-5; 10 bases map to TRBD1. The J segment lost 2 bases and the V segment lost 5 bases, leaving 15 bases of the junction unmatched. CDR3 size: 19 residues. Germline lookup yields CDR1 SEHNR and CDR2 FQNEAQ (reference sequence). CDR3 sequence: CASSAILGQGPAGNQPQHF. The DNA for the CDR3 is TGTGCCAGCAGCGCCATACTGGGACAGGGGCCCGCGGGCAATCAGCCCCAGCATTTT.